This T cell receptor (beta chain) derives from a study of Ad26.COV2.S vaccination and SARS-CoV-2 variants. At the level of the study: Vaccine-arm donor from the placebo-controlled COV1001 Ad26.COV2.S trial. Intramuscular Ad26.COV2.S at 5x10^10 or 1x10^11 viral particles.

This sample's treatment: about 20 received Ad26.COV2.S at low or high dose, single or two shots; a few received placebo; per-sample allocation not given. Sampling was done on day 63 after the first vaccine or placebo injection. Cohort 1b enrolled adults aged 18-55 years in Boston. The repertoire was sequenced with immunoSEQ multiplex PCR; TCRdb's copy has only in-frame clones and lacks some. This table holds hundreds of thousands of clones, roughly 90% found once. In the case of this clone: The antigen remains unidentified.

This CDR3 is built from 14 residues. The germline V gene has CDR1 KGHDR and CDR2 SFDVKD. V was clipped by 4 bases and J by 3 bases; unmatched bases: 4. Broader study findings: Marked by substantial breadth, spike-specific CD8+ and CD4+ T cell responses were reportedly seen after vaccination.

The chain uses TRBV24-1 and TRBJ1-1; 7 bases line up with TRBD1. Sequencing used peripheral blood, obtained in a trial of Ad26.COV2.S vaccine versus placebo. The receptor was isolated from a person aged 18-60 years who received the Ad26.COV2.S COVID-19 vaccine or a placebo. The CDR3 bases are TGTGCCACCAGTGAAGGGACAGCCCACACTGAAGCTTTCTTT. Translation gives CATSEGTAHTEAFF.